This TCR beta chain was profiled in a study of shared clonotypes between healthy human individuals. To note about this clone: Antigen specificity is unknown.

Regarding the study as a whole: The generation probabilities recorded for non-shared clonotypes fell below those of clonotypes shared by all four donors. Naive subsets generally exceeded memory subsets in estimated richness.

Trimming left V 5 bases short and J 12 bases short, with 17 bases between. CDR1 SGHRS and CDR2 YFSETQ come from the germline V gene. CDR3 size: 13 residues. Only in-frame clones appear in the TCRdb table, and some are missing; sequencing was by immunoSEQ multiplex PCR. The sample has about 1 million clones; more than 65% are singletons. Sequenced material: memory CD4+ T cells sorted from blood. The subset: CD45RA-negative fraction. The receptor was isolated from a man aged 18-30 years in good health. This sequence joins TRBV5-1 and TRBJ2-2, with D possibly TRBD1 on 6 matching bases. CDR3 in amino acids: CASSPTGQPQLFF. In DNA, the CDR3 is TGCGCCAGCAGTCCGACAGGACAGCCACAGCTGTTTTTT.